A selection of T cell receptor beta chains follows, all from one sample in a study of cytomegalovirus exposure and HLA in healthy donors. Sequencing was performed with immunoSEQ multiplex PCR; in TCRdb, only in-frame clones are kept and a portion is missing. Of around 100,000 clones in the sample, roughly 68% were seen once. Sequencing was carried out using PBMCs. The origin of the receptors is a man aged 30 to 39 in good health and CMV-seropositive. Both conserved end residues are part of each CDR3. A D gene is named only where the DNA matches it firmly. Clone sizes are given selectively: once, few, many, or a class where the clone is expanded.

>NA|NA|TRBV18|TRBJ1-2
TGTGCCAGCTCACCATCGATTCAGGGTTCAGACTATGGCTACACCTTC
CASSPSIQGSDYGYTF
>TRBD2|NA|TRBV11-2|TRBJ2-3
TGTGCCAGCAGCGACCCCACGGGGGGGCAGGATACGCAGTATTTT
CASSDPTGGQDTQYF
>TRBD1|NA|TRBV6-5|TRBJ2-7
TGTGCCAGCAGTTTAGACAGGGTCAACGAGCAGTACTTC
CASSLDRVNEQYF
>NA|NA|TRBV6-1|TRBJ2-7
TGTGCCAGCAGTGATCCCGGGTCCTCCTCCTACGAGCAGTACTTC
CASSDPGSSSYEQYF
>TRBD2|NA|TRBV30|TRBJ2-3
TGTGCCTGGGCGGGGGGGAGCACAGATACGCAGTATTTT
CAWAGGSTDTQYF
>NA|NA|TRBV11-2|TRBJ2-3
TGTGCCAGCAGCCCCCGTCCGGACTTTTATACGCAGTATTTT
CASSPRPDFYTQYF
>TRBD1|NA|TRBV9|TRBJ2-1
TGTGCCAGCAGCCATCAAGCCGGGCCAAGGGGTGGGACAGGGACCTACAATGAGCAGTTCTTC
CASSHQAGPRGGTGTYNEQFF
>NA|NA|TRBV11-2|TRBJ1-1
TGTGCCAGCAGCTTAGATCGGCAGACTACTGAAGCTTTCTTT
CASSLDRQTTEAFF
>NA|NA|TRBV7-8|TRBJ1-1
TGTGCCAGCAGCTTAGCCGGAGGACACACTGAAGCTTTCTTT
CASSLAGGHTEAFF
>NA|NA|TRBV6-4|TRBJ2-3
TGTGCCAGCAGTGATTCGGCTAGCGCCCCAGATACGCAGTATTTT
CASSDSASAPDTQYF
>TRBD2|few|TRBV19|TRBJ2-2
TGTGCCAGTAGTAATCGGGGGGGACTAGCGGGAGGAGTGAGGGAGCTGTTTTTT
CASSNRGGLAGGVRELFF
>TRBD1|NA|TRBV19|TRBJ2-6
TGTGCCAGTTGCCCATTAGGGACAGGGGGCTCTGGGGCCAACGTCCTGACTTTC
CASCPLGTGGSGANVLTF
>TRBD1|NA|TRBV27|TRBJ2-3
TGTGCCAGCAGTTCAATCCACAGGACAGGGACCTATAGCACAGATACGCAGTATTTT
CASSSIHRTGTYSTDTQYF
>TRBD1|NA|TRBV5-4|TRBJ2-5
TGTGCCAGCAGCTTGGGGACAGGGGGCGTAGAGACCCAGTACTTC
CASSLGTGGVETQYF
>NA|NA|TRBV11-2|TRBJ2-5
TGTGCCAGCAGCTCGTCCCCCTTGACAGGAGCAGAGACCCAGTACTTC
CASSSSPLTGAETQYF
>NA|NA|TRBV11-3|TRBJ1-1
TGTGCCAGCAGCTTGGGAGGGAACACTGAAGCTTTCTTT
CASSLGGNTEAFF
>NA|NA|TRBV25-1|TRBJ1-4
TGTGCCAGCAGAGGGAGAGCCGAAAATGAAAAACTGTTTTTT
CASRGRAENEKLFF
>NA|NA|TRBV4-3|TRBJ2-3
TGCGCCAGCAGCCAAGTCCACGTACGCACGAGTGCGCAGTATTTT
CASSQVHVRTSAQYF
>NA|NA|TRBV6-5|TRBJ1-1
TGTGCCAGCAGTTTGTCGGGGATGAACACTGAAGCTTTCTTT
CASSLSGMNTEAFF
>NA|NA|TRBV5-1|TRBJ2-2
TGCGCCAGCAGCCCCCGCAGGGGCACAGGCTTCACCGGGGAGCTGTTTTTT
CASSPRRGTGFTGELFF
>TRBD1|NA|TRBV18|TRBJ1-2
TGTGCCAGCTCACCAGGGACAGGGAACTATGGCTACACCTTC
CASSPGTGNYGYTF
>NA|NA|TRBV13|TRBJ2-3
TGTGCCAGCAGCCTGGGGACTAGCACAGATACGCAGTATTTT
CASSLGTSTDTQYF
>TRBD2|once|TRBV9|TRBJ2-7
TGTGCCAGCAGCGTAGTTCCAGCGGGGGCCTACGAGCAGTACTTC
CASSVVPAGAYEQYF
>TRBD1|NA|TRBV2|TRBJ1-3
TGTGCCAGCAGTGATCCGGGACAGGGAAGCTCTGGAAACACCATATATTTT
CASSDPGQGSSGNTIYF
>TRBD1|once|TRBV7-9|TRBJ1-2
TGTGCCAGCAGCTCCAGAGATATGACAGGGTATTATGGCTACACCTTC
CASSSRDMTGYYGYTF
>TRBD2|NA|TRBV5-1|TRBJ2-3
TGCGCCAGCAGCTCGGGACTAGCGGGACCAGATACGCAGTATTTT
CASSSGLAGPDTQYF
>NA|NA|TRBV6-5|TRBJ2-3
TGTGCCAGCACCCAAGATCCTTCGGGTGATACGCAGTATTTT
CASTQDPSGDTQYF
>NA|once|TRBV11-3|TRBJ1-4
TGTGCCAGCAGCTTAGGGCAGACAACTAATGAAAAACTGTTTTTT
CASSLGQTTNEKLFF
>TRBD2|NA|TRBV5-1|TRBJ2-3
TGCGCCAGCAGCTTGGCGACTAGCGGGGGGGCCGGGGATACGCAGTATTTT
CASSLATSGGAGDTQYF
>NA|NA|TRBV10-2|TRBJ1-1
TGCGCCAGCAGTTTGGGGGGGACCACTGAAGCTTTCTTT
CASSLGGTTEAFF
>TRBD1|NA|TRBV9|TRBJ2-5
TGTGCCAGCAGCGCCCGGGACAGGGTTTCCCGAGGTCGGACCCAGTACTTC
CASSARDRVSRGRTQYF
>TRBD2|NA|TRBV7-6|TRBJ2-1
TGTGCCAGCAGCTTAAGGGGCGGGAGGGCCACTGGTAATGAGCAGTTCTTC
CASSLRGGRATGNEQFF
>NA|once|TRBV5-6|TRBJ2-3
TGTGCCAGCATACTAGGTACTCTGGGGGATACGCAGTATTTT
CASILGTLGDTQYF